The 8 T cell receptor beta chains reported below all come from one sample, sequenced in a study of PD-1 blockade in classical Hodgkin lymphoma. All patients relapsed after autologous stem cell transplantation, and brentuximab vedotin exposure varied. TCRdb's copy holds only in-frame clones and misses some; the assay was immunoSEQ multiplex PCR. This table holds around 30,000 clones, around 68% found once. The material sequenced was peripheral blood mononuclear cells (PBMCs), taken before the second cycle of nivolumab. Every receptor here comes from a human donor with classical Hodgkin lymphoma.

The CDR3 DNA reads as TGTGCCAGCAGTGTCAGCGGGGGGGGCCGGTACGAGCAGTACGTC. The encoded protein is CASSVSGGGRYEQYV. V usage is TRBV6-1 and J usage is TRBJ2-7; 10 bases match TRBD2. The V gene's germline CDR1 is MNHNS and CDR2 SASEGT. The CDR3 length is 15 residues. J was trimmed by 4 bases and V by 4 bases; bases with no gene match: 7.

The chain is built from TRBV9 and TRBJ2-2; D ambiguous. The CDR3 contains 14 residues. CDR1 and CDR2 from the germline V gene are SGDLS and YYNGEE. Between the trimmed V and J ends, which lost 0 bases and 4 bases, there was a span of 7 bases. The CDR3: CASSVDTSTGELFF. The CDR3 DNA is TGTGCCAGCAGCGTAGACACCTCCACCGGGGAGCTGTTTTTT.

V gene TRBV5-1 combines with J gene TRBJ2-3; tentatively, D is TRBD1 (5 bases). The CDR3 runs to 13 residues. The germline V gene has CDR1 SGHRS and CDR2 YFSETQ. V was clipped by 4 bases and J by 4 bases, with 10 bases between them. CDR3 in DNA: TGCGCCAGCAGCGGGCAGGGTGCAGATACGCAGTATTTT. Translating gives CASSGQGADTQYF. Looking up the rest from reference TRBV5-1 and TRBJ2-3 gives the full variable domain: KAGVTQTPRYLIKTRGQQVTLSCSPISGHRSVSWYQQTPGQGLQFLFEYFSETQRNKGNFPGRFSGRQFSNSRSEMNVSTLELGDSALYLCASSGQGADTQYFGPGTRLTVL.

The chain has TRBV5-1 and TRBJ2-7; D is unresolved. Trimming cost V 0 bases and J 0 bases, with 13 bases left between them. Germline CDR1 reads SGHRS; CDR2 reads YFSETQ. The CDR3 loop spans 16 amino acids. CDR3 in amino acids: CASSLALNIYSYEQYF. CDR3 bases: TGCGCCAGCAGCTTGGCCTTAAACATCTACTCCTACGAGCAGTACTTC.

The count of this clone is one. V usage is TRBV27 and J usage is TRBJ2-3; 9 bases align to TRBD2. J lost 3 bases, V lost 6 bases, and 7 bases had no gene match. This CDR3 spans 15 amino acids. Germline V gene sequence: CDR1 MNHEY, CDR2 SMNVEV (reference sequence). This chain's CDR3 is CASSPRGGLTDTQYF. The CDR3 DNA follows: TGTGCCAGCAGCCCGCGGGGGGGCCTTACAGATACGCAGTATTTT.

This chain uses TRBV19 with TRBJ1-5; D unclear. The germline gives CDR1 LNHDA, CDR2 SQIVND (reference sequence). This CDR3 comprises 15 residues. Deletions cut 5 bases from V and 5 bases from J, with 16 bases between. The CDR3 DNA reads as TGTGCCAGTAGTGATTACCCGAATTCCCATCAGCCCCAGCATTTT. This gives the protein CASSDYPNSHQPQHF.

Sample share makes this clone medium-sized. V and J are TRBV10-2 and TRBJ2-1, with 8 bases lining up with TRBD2. The CDR3 is 13 amino acids. CDR1 and CDR2 (germline): WSHSY, SAAADI. J lost 8 bases, V lost 6 bases, and 6 bases had no gene match. DNA for the CDR3: TGCGCCAGCAGGCCGGGAGGGTCGGATGAGCAGTTCTTC. Encoded protein: CASRPGGSDEQFF.

There are a few counts of this clone. This rearrangement joins TRBV2 to TRBJ1-2; maybe TRBD1 (5 bases). The germline V gene encodes CDR1 SNHLY and CDR2 FYNNEI. The CDR3 sequence is 13 residues long. V shed 6 bases and J shed 1 base, with 9 bases lying between them. The CDR3 DNA is TGTGCCAGCAGACGAGACAGTAACTATGGCTACACCTTC. This sequence encodes CASRRDSNYGYTF.